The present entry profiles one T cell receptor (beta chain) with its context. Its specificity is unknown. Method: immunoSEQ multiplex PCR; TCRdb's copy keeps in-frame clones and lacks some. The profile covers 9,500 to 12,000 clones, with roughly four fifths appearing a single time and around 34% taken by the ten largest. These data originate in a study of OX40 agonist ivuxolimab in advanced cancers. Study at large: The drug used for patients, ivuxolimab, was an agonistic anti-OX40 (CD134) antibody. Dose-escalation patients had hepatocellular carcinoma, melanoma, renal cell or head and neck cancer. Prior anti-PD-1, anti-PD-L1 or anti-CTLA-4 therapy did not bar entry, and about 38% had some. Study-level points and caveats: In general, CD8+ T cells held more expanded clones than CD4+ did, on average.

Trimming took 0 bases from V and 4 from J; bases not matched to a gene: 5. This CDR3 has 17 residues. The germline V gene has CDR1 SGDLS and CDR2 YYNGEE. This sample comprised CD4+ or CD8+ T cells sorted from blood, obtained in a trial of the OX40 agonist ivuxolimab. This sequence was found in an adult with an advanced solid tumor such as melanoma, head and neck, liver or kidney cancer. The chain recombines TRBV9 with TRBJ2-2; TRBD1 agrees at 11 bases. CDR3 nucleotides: TGTGCCAGCAGCGTAGGCGGACAGGGGGCAGGCACCGGGGAGCTGTTTTTT. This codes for CASSVGGQGAGTGELFF.